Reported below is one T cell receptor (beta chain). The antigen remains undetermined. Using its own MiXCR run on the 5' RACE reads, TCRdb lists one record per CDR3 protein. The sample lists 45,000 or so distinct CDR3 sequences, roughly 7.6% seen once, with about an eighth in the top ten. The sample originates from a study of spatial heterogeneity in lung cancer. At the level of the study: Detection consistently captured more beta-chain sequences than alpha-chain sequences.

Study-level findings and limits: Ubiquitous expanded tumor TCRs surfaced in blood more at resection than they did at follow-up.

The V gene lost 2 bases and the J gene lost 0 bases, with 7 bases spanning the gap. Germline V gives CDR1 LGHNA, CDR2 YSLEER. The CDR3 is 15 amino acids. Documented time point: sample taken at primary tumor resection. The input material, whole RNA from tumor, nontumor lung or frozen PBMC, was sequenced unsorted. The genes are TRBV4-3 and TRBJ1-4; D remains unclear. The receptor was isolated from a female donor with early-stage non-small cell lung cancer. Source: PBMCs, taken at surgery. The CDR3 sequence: CASSQSYATNEKLFF. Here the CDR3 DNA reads TGCGCCAGCAGCCAATCCTATGCAACTAATGAAAAACTGTTTTTT.